The 17 T cell receptor beta chains in this list originate from one sample, sequenced in a study of beta chain features in type 1 diabetes. What was sequenced were expressed TCRB transcripts, since all of the isolated RNA had been reverse transcribed. Method: immunoSEQ multiplex PCR; TCRdb's copy keeps in-frame clones and lacks some. The repertoire holds a few hundred thousand clones, about a tenth seen once, with more than 0.015% in the top ten. Findings and caveats of the study: When Type 1 diabetes patients were examined, their TCRB CDR3s proved moderately but significantly shorter in all four CD4+ subsets.

For these TCRs, the target antigens are not known. Sequencing was done on a sample of naive CD4+ T cells from blood. These receptors originate from a young man with type 1 diabetes.

The chain uses TRBV28 and TRBJ1-6; D call uncertain. The CDR3 has 12 amino acids. Trimming stripped 5 bases from V and 9 bases from J, with 8 bases between. Germline CDR1 and CDR2: MDHEN and SYDVKM. CDR3 sequence (DNA): TGTGCCAGCAGTAACGGCGGTTCACCCCTCCACTTT. Residues: CASSNGGSPLHF.

The chain carries TRBV10-3 and TRBJ1-1; D remains ambiguous. Germline CDR1 ENHRY, CDR2 SYGVKD. Deletions cut 3 bases from V and 0 bases from J, with 8 bases between. The CDR3 is 14 residues long. CDR3 in DNA: TGTGCCATCAGTGAACCAGACATGAACACTGAAGCTTTCTTT. It is translated as CAISEPDMNTEAFF.

This clone was counted between two and nine times. V gene TRBV2 combines with J gene TRBJ1-6; D perhaps matches TRBD1 (5 bases). CDR3 size: 14 residues. V lost 4 bases, J lost 8 bases, and 12 bases lay in between. Germline CDR1 reads SNHLY; CDR2 reads FYNNEI. CDR3 residues: CASSAEEGDSPLHF. CDR3 in DNA: TGTGCCAGCAGTGCCGAGGAAGGGGATTCACCCCTCCACTTT.

The V call is TRBV11-2, the J call TRBJ1-3; D is undetermined. CDR3 length: 15 residues. The germline V gene encodes CDR1 SGHAT and CDR2 FQNNGV. V lost 1 base to trimming and J lost 0 bases, with 7 bases between them. CDR3 loop: CASSLGLHSGNTIYF. The CDR3 nucleotides are TGTGCCAGCAGCTTAGGGCTCCACTCTGGAAACACCATATATTTT. Variable domain in full (rest from reference TRBV11-2 and TRBJ1-3): EAGVAQSPRYKIIEKRQSVAFWCNPISGHATLYWYQQILGQGPKLLIQFQNNGVVDDSQLPKDRFSAERLKGVDSTLKIQPAKLEDSAVYLCASSLGLHSGNTIYFGEGSWLTVV.

The V call is TRBV18, the J call TRBJ2-7, with D tentatively TRBD2 (6 bases). Germline values: CDR1 KGHSH, CDR2 LQKENI. CDR3 length: 16 amino acids. Trimming pared 6 bases from V and 3 bases from J, leaving 21 bases between. The CDR3 region is CASSAKDIPRGYEQYF. The CDR3 nucleotides are TGTGCCAGCTCCGCCAAAGACATCCCGCGGGGCTACGAGCAGTACTTC.

This clone was picked up a small number of times. The V call is TRBV2, the J call TRBJ2-2; D is possibly TRBD1 (6 bases). CDR1 and CDR2 (germline): SNHLY, FYNNEI. Trimming took off 7 bases at V and 7 bases at J, with 10 bases between the two ends. This CDR3 region has 12 residues. Here the CDR3 DNA reads TGTGCCAGCACCCAAGGGGGCGGGGAGCTGTTTTTT. Translating it yields CASTQGGGELFF.

The table lists this clone with a few counts. V and J are TRBV2 and TRBJ1-2; D possibly corresponds to TRBD1 (5 bases). This CDR3 has 14 residues. The germline gives CDR1 SNHLY, CDR2 FYNNEI. The V and J ends lost 11 bases and 8 bases respectively, with 24 bases between them. CDR3 sequence reads: CAGGRGTEGRGYTF. The CDR3 region has the DNA TGTGCCGGGGGGAGAGGGACCGAGGGGAGAGGCTACACCTTC.

This clone showed up just a few times. The CDR3 sequence: CASRGGSSSEAFF. The DNA for the CDR3 is TGTGCCAGCAGAGGCGGCAGTTCATCTGAAGCTTTCTTT. The rearrangement uses TRBV7-2 and TRBJ1-1; D is unresolved. V gave up 6 bases and J gave up 6 bases, with 14 bases separating them. Germline CDR1 SGHTA, CDR2 FQGNSA. CDR3 length: 13 residues.

The V gene is TRBV9, the J gene TRBJ2-3; 15 positions match TRBD2. The CDR3 sequence is 17 residues long. Losses at the gene ends were 3 bases for V and 4 bases for J; bases not matched to a gene: 6. Germline CDR1 SGDLS, CDR2 YYNGEE. For the CDR3, the DNA is TGTGCCAGCAGCGCTCGTGGACTAGCGGGGGGGTCAGATACGCAGTATTTT. This encodes CASSARGLAGGSDTQYF.

This clone was seen more than once but under ten times. This chain uses TRBV7-3 with TRBJ2-1; D may be TRBD1 (6 bases). CDR1 and CDR2 from the germline V gene are SGHTA and FQGTGA. V gave up 4 bases and J gave up 10 bases, with 14 bases separating them. The CDR3 has 13 amino acids. This CDR3 is CASSSQGGGEQFF. The DNA of the CDR3 is TGTGCCAGCAGCTCCCAGGGTGGGGGCGAGCAGTTCTTC.

V and J are TRBV7-9 and TRBJ1-6; D gene uncertain. V lost 7 bases to trimming and J lost 9 bases, with 10 bases between them. This CDR3 is built from 12 residues. Germline-derived CDR1 and CDR2 are SEHNR and FQNEAQ (reference sequence). CDR3 bases: TGTGCCAGCAAAGTTGAGGCTTCACCCCTCCACTTT. Translation: CASKVEASPLHF.

CDR3 coding DNA: TGTGCCAGCAGCCCCCGGGGGTATGTCGAGCAGTACTTC. This gives the protein CASSPRGYVEQYF. The chain couples TRBV5-6 to TRBJ2-7; a possible D gene is TRBD2 (6 bases). The length of the CDR3 is 13 residues. The V and J ends lost 4 bases and 6 bases respectively, with 14 bases between them. Germline CDR1 and CDR2: SGHDT and YYEEEE.

The gene calls are TRBV19 and TRBJ2-1; no clear D gene. Trimming left V 6 bases short and J 12 bases short, with 12 bases between. The CDR3 is 11 residues long. Germline-derived CDR1 and CDR2 are LNHDA and SQIVND (reference sequence). This chain's CDR3 is CASRDTPRQFF. The CDR3 DNA follows: TGTGCCAGTAGAGACACCCCTCGGCAGTTCTTC.

The V gene is TRBV11-2, the J gene TRBJ2-5, with 7 bases fitting TRBD2. CDR3 length: 14 amino acids. Germline V lookup: CDR1 SGHAT, CDR2 FQNNGV. The trim removed 5 bases at V and 5 bases at J, leaving 8 bases unmatched. CDR3 sequence reads: CASSPWGGRETQYF. The CDR3 region has the DNA TGTGCCAGCAGCCCCTGGGGGGGTCGGGAGACCCAGTACTTC.

The chain couples TRBV23-1 to TRBJ1-6, with TRBD1 matching over 9 bases. TRBV23-1 is an ORF; its function is uncertain. The V and J ends lost 3 bases and 6 bases, in that order; junction bases with no gene match: 9. The CDR3 runs 17 residues. In DNA form, the CDR3 reads TGCGCCAGCAGTCATAACGACAGGGGGACCCTTAATTCACCCCTCCACTTT. Amino acid sequence: CASSHNDRGTLNSPLHF.

This chain links TRBV18 with TRBJ2-7, with TRBD1 identical over 7 bases. The J segment lost 2 bases and the V segment lost 6 bases, leaving 4 bases of the junction unmatched. Germline assignment: CDR1 KGHSH and CDR2 LQKENI. This CDR3 is 13 amino acids long. The CDR3 DNA follows: TGTGCCAGCTCGTCGGGACAGCCCTACGAGCAGTACTTC. The encoded protein is CASSSGQPYEQYF.

This clone turned up a few times. The CDR3: CASIVGASTGELFF. DNA of the CDR3: TGTGCCAGCATCGTAGGGGCTAGCACCGGGGAGCTGTTTTTT. V is TRBV7-8 and J is TRBJ2-2; D might be TRBD1 (5 bases). The CDR3 loop spans 14 amino acids. The ends were cut back, 7 bases at V and 4 bases at J, with 13 bases in the middle. Germline V gene sequence: CDR1 SGHVS, CDR2 FQNEAQ.